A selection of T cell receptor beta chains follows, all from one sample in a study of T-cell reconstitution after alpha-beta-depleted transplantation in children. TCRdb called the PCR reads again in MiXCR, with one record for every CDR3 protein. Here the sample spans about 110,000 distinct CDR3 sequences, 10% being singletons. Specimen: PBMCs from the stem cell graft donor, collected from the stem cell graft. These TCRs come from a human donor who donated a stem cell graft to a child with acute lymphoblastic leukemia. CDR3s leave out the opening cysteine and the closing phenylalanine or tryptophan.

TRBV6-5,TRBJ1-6,ASSYEGSSYNSPLH
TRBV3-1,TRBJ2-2,ASRPLASTGELF
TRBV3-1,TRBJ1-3,ASSQGSAGNTIY
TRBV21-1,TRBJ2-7,ASNQGLAGDYEQY
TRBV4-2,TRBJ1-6,ASSQDRGTPLH
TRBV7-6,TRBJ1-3,ASSLEAGLSSGNTIY
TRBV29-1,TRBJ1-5,SVGGNRDQPQH
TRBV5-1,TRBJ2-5,ASSLGGQETQY
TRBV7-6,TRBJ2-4,ASSLAIAEDPAKNIQY
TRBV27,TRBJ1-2,ASRAGPYGYT
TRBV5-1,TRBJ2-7,ASSLAGTGGSYEQY
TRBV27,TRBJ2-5,ASSVGGGRETQY
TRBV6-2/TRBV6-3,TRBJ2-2,ASSPNGELF
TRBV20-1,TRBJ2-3,SARDESGSSGTDTQY
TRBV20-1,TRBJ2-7,SARVIRDLRYEQY
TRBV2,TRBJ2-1,ASTSTTGMHEQF
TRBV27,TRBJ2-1,ASSSPENSNEQF
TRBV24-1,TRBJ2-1,ATSDSGFYSNEQF
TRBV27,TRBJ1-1,ASSLQDRPTEAF
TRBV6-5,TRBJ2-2,ASSYRGETGELF
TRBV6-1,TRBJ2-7,ASKRVGQSEQY
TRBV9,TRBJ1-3,ASSRDRGEPNTIY
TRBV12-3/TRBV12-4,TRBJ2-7,ASSLRVGLPFYEQY
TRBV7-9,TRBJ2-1,ASSPPRAGYNEQF
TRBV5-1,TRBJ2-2,ASIPGLAITGELF
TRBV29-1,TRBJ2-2,SVGGQGVWTGELF
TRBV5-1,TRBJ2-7,ASSLDGTGSTDEQY
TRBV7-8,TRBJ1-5,SSSLMASNQPQH
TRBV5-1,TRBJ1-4,ASSVGTSGGEKLF
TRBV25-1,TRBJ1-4,ASSERQGVREKLF
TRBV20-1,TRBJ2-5,SATSVETQY
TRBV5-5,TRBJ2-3,ASRVQLTDTQY
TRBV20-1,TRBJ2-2,SAREGRLAGMNTGELF
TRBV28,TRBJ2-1,ASSFSGRAYEQF
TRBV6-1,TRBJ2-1,ASSPLKPPYNEQF
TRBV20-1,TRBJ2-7,SAHVRASSYEQY
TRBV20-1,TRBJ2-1,SQTGASYNEQF
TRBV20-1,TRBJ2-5,SVRQGKETQY
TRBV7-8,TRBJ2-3,ASSPLRSGTDTQY
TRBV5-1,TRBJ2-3,ASSLAGADTQY
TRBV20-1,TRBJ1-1,SAARGQGGTEAF
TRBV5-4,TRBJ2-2,ASSVGWTGGELF
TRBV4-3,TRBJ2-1,ASSQEGLYNEQF
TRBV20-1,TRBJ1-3,SARSRYSSGNTIY
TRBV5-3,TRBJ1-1,ARGPGVHRANTEAF
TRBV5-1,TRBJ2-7,ASSNPGQGRDEQY
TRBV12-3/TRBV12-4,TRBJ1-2,ASSPRDRGYGYT
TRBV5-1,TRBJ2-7,ASSLIFDHYEQY
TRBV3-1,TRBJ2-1,ASSQDKRISREHNEQF
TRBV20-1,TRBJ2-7,SATQRTGSLGSYEQY
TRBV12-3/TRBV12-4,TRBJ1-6,ASSLVQGFSPLH
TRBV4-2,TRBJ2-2,ASSLRTSDIGELF
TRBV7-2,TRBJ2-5,ASSLGSGTLPIN
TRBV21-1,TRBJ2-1,ASSKSSGVPYNEQF